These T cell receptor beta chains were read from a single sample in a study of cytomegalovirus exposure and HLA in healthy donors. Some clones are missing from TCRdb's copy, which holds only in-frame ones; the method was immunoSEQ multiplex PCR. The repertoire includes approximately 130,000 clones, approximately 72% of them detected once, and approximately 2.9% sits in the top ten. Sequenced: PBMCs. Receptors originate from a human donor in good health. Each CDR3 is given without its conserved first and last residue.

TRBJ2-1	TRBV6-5	ASGRRGGLPAEQF
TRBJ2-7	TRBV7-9	SSSLRGLAGSEQY
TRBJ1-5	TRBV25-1	ARVVKIRGRGNQPQH
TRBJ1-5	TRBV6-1	ASSGTGSNQPQH
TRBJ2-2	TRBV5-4	ASSLYAGYPEELF
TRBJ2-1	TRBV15	ATSPRVGAGYNEQF
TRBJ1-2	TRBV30	AWSARGGRPGGANYGYT
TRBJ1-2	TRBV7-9	ASSLEASLYGYT
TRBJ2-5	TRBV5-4	ASRLSPGQVEVETQY
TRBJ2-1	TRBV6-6	ASRLRVPINNEQF
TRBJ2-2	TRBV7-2	ASSFEGGELF
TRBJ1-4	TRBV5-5	ASSTGTANEKLF
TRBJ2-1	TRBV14	ASSQERVRLI
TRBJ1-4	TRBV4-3	ASSQDHRAPTNEKLF
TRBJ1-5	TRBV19	ASSRGGGSNQPQH
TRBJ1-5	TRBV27	ASSLGRQGAGQPQH
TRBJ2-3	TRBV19	ASSMGRVKADTQY
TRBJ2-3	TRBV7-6	ASSILAGVSTDTQY
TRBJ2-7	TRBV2	ASYSRRLAGGAYEQY
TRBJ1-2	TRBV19	ASSIGPWSNYGYT
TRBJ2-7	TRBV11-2	ASSLARDSSYEQY
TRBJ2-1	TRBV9	ASSVTLAGAGAYNEQF
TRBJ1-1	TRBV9	ASSRGQGVTEAF
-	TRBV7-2	ASSLAGVAYEQY
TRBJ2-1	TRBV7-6	ASSLVGGNEQF
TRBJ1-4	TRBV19	ASSIRVANEKLF
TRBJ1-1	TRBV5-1	ASRLDRGNTEAF
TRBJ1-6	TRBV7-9	ASSPGRGAGTYNSPLH
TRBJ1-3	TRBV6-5	ASSSDRGGNTIY
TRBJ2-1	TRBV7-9	ASSLGVASLGYNEQF
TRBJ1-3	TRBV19	ASSTGQHSSGNTIY
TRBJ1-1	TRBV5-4	ASSLGQGAWTEAF
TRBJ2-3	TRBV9	ASSVMGGRTDTQY
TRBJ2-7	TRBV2	ANRQGTVGYEQY
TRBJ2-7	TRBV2	ASSVGAGSYEQY
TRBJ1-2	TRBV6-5	ASSPYGGGNYGYT
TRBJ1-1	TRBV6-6	ASSYSQGHTEAF
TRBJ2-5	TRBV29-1	SVSGGGETQY
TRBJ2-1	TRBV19	ASSVRGYNEQF
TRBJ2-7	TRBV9	ASSARLGSLYEQY
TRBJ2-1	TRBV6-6	ASSLRTGGLPNEQF